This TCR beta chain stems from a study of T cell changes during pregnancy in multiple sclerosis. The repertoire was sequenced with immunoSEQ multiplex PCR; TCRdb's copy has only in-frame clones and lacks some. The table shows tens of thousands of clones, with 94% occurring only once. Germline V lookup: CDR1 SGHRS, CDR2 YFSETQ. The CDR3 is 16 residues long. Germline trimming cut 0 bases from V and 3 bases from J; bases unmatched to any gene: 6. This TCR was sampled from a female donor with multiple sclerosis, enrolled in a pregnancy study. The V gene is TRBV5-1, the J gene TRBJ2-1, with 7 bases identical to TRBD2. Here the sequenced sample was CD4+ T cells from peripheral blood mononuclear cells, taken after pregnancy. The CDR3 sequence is CASSLASGGSYNEQFF. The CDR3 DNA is TGCGCCAGCAGCTTGGCTAGCGGAGGCAGCTACAATGAGCAGTTCTTC.